This paragraph reports one TCR beta chain. Per the authors' pipeline: Amplification from reference gene primers served as the basis for estimated nucleated cell counts. The table came from immunoSEQ multiplex PCR; TCRdb's copy has only in-frame clones and leaves some out. The DNA gave D and trimming, while V, J and clone size come from that table. The table has tens of thousands of clones, around 79% seen once. This sample stems from a study of blood T cell repertoires in COVID-19. The CDR3 runs 16 residues. Germline CDR1 is SGHTA and CDR2 is FQGNSA. V was clipped by 5 bases and J by 7 bases; unmatched bases: 10.

The receptor comes from a human donor in a cohort sampled during active COVID-19. Sequenced sample: peripheral blood. V is TRBV7-2 and J is TRBJ2-1, with 11 positions matching TRBD2. CDR3 DNA sequence: TGTGCCAGCAGCCTCGAACTAGCGGGAGCTGGAAATGAGCAGTTCTTC. Translating it yields CASSLELAGAGNEQFF. The full variable domain, in which reference TRBV7-2 and TRBJ2-1 provide the parts outside the CDR3, is GAGVSQSPSNKVTEKGKDVELRCDPISGHTALYWYRQSLGQGLEFLIYFQGNSAPDKSGLPSDRFSAERTGGSVSTLTIQRTQQEDSAVYLCASSLELAGAGNEQFFGPGTRLTVL.